Shown below are 10 T cell receptor beta chains from a single sample sequenced in a study of T-cell memory formation after mild COVID-19. TCRdb independently ran MiXCR on the 5' RACE reads; one entry per CDR3 protein. The sample lists around 310,000 distinct CDR3 sequences, around a fifth seen once, with around 20% in the top ten. The sample comprised PBMCs or a T cell subset sorted from them (not recorded which). The receptors originated from a man younger than 35 who had mild COVID-19 (a few samples of this study predate the infection). Cell type and time point are not known.

V usage is TRBV6-5 and J usage is TRBJ1-5, with D maybe TRBD1 (5 bases). The germline V gene encodes CDR1 MNHEY and CDR2 SVGAGI. V dropped 3 bases and J dropped 5 bases, with 11 bases sitting between them. The CDR3 contains 14 residues. Here the CDR3 DNA reads TGTGCCAGCAGTTATTCGGGGGGATATCAGCCCCAGCATTTT. This encodes CASSYSGGYQPQHF.

This chain uses TRBV9 with TRBJ2-3, with unresolved D. V lost 1 base and J 0 bases, leaving 9 bases between the germline ends. There are 15 residues in the CDR3. The V gene's germline CDR1 is SGDLS and CDR2 YYNGEE. CDR3 sequence: CASSVSQWSTDTQYF. The DNA of the CDR3 is TGTGCCAGCAGCGTAAGCCAATGGAGCACAGATACGCAGTATTTT. Supplemented by reference TRBV9 and TRBJ2-3, the full variable domain reads DSGVTQTPKHLITATGQRVTLRCSPRSGDLSVYWYQQSLDQGLQFLIQYYNGEERAKGNILERFSAQQFPDLHSELNLSSLELGDSALYFCASSVSQWSTDTQYFGPGTRLTVL.

The chain joins TRBV27 to TRBJ1-5; D is unclear. The V gene lost 5 bases and the J gene lost 4 bases, with 9 bases spanning the gap. The germline CDR1 and CDR2 sequences are MNHEY and SMNVEV (reference sequence). The CDR3 is made up of 13 amino acids. The CDR3 sequence: CASSQLGNQPQHF. CDR3 coding DNA: TGTGCCAGCAGTCAGCTGGGGAATCAGCCCCAGCATTTT.

This clonotype was detected a few times. The chain carries TRBV5-1 and TRBJ1-2; D is uncertain. The CDR3 runs 13 residues. V was trimmed by 4 bases and J by 3 bases, leaving 10 bases between them. Germline CDR1 is SGHRS and CDR2 is YFSETQ. The DNA of the CDR3 is TGCGCCAGCAGCCCTGGAGGAGACTATGGCTACACCTTC. Translating gives CASSPGGDYGYTF.

CDR3: CASSYLSPGTGHGYTF. The CDR3 DNA is TGTGCCAGCAGTTACCTTAGTCCGGGGACAGGACATGGCTACACCTTC. The J gene is TRBJ1-2, the V gene TRBV6-2 or TRBV6-3; 8 nucleotides match TRBD1. This CDR3 contains 16 residues. CDR1 MNHEY and CDR2 SVGEGT come from the germline V gene. The J segment lost 6 bases and the V segment lost 2 bases, leaving 11 bases of the junction unmatched.

This clonotype was recorded a few times. The genes are TRBV6-2 or TRBV6-3 and TRBJ1-5, with D perhaps matching TRBD1 (6 bases). Looked up from germline, CDR1 is MNHEY and CDR2 is SVGEGT. This CDR3 has 12 amino acids. Trimming took off 5 bases at V and 6 bases at J, with 8 bases between the two ends. CDR3 amino acids: CASSPQGQPQHF. CDR3 DNA: TGTGCCAGCAGTCCACAGGGTCAGCCCCAGCATTTT.

CDR3 residues: CASSEKGAATFETQYF. The CDR3 nucleotides read TGTGCCAGCAGCGAAAAAGGGGCAGCCACCTTCGAGACCCAGTACTTC. The chain couples TRBV7-9 to TRBJ2-5, with a tentative D call TRBD1 (5 bases). Germline V gene lookup returns CDR1 SEHNR and CDR2 FQNEAQ (reference sequence). V lost 5 bases and J lost 5, with 21 bases in between. CDR3 length equals 16 residues. The whole variable domain, remainder taken from reference TRBV7-9 and TRBJ2-5, is DTGVSQNPRHKITKRGQNVTFRCDPISEHNRLYWYRQTLGQGPEFLTYFQNEAQLEKSRLLSDRFSAERPKGSFSTLEIQRTEQGDSAMYLCASSEKGAATFETQYFGPGTRLLVL.

In its sample, this clonotype was seen a few times. The chain employs TRBV12-3 or TRBV12-4 and TRBJ2-4, with D perhaps TRBD1 (6 bases). V lost 4 bases to trimming and J lost 3 bases, with 10 bases between them. The CDR3 spans 14 residues. The CDR3 loop reads CASSWTAFKNIQYF. CDR3 coding DNA: TGTGCCAGCAGTTGGACAGCTTTCAAAAACATTCAGTACTTC.

By sample fraction, this clonotype is large. J is TRBJ2-3 and V is TRBV9; TRBD2 is a possible D gene (5 bases). The CDR3 totals 15 residues. The V end was cut by 7 bases, the J end by 3 bases, with 18 bases between. Germline V gene data show CDR1 as SGDLS and CDR2 as YYNGEE. The CDR3 sequence is CASSSSGSATDTQYF. CDR3 in DNA: TGTGCCAGCTCCTCCTCGGGTAGCGCGACAGATACGCAGTATTTT.

This chain uses TRBV5-1 with TRBJ2-1, with D perhaps being TRBD1 or TRBD2 (5 bases each). The CDR3 is made up of 17 amino acids. V was clipped by 4 bases and J by 15 bases, with 32 bases between them. Per germline, CDR1 SGHRS and CDR2 YFSETQ. In DNA, the CDR3 is TGCGCCAGCAGCCAGGAACTTTCGGGACGCGGCCTCAGAGATCGGTTCTTC. Amino acid sequence: CASSQELSGRGLRDRFF.